These 6 T cell receptor beta chains were sequenced from one sample in a study of CD8+ T cells in alopecia areata (dated by TCRdb to the late 2010s). Libraries came from the immunoSEQ multiplex PCR assay. To provide template for TCR sequencing, every sample had RNA extracted and reverse transcribed into cDNA. Imported from immuneACCESS, the table was reduced by TCRdb to in-frame sequences with V and J called. These copies leave out some clones; in studies compared against another copy, an unresolved V gene accounts for under half, and the cause of the remainder is not known. The sample yields around 250,000 clones; roughly 69% were counted once. Of the sample, around 1.2% is held by the ten largest clones. According to the study, the label for this sample's time point signals: baseline before oral tofacitinib. Sequencing used CD4+ T cells sorted from blood, obtained at week 0. These receptors came from a human donor with alopecia areata.

This rearrangement joins TRBV29-1 to TRBJ2-3; D unclear. Germline values: CDR1 SQVTM, CDR2 ANQGSEA. The V gene lost 0 bases and the J gene lost 0 bases, with 10 bases spanning the gap. The CDR3 has 15 residues. The CDR3 coding sequence is TGCAGCGTTGAAGATGGGCAGACTAGCACAGATACGCAGTATTTT. It is translated as CSVEDGQTSTDTQYF.

This clone showed up just once. The chain uses TRBV30 and TRBJ1-1; the D is unclear. Between the trimmed V and J ends, which lost 2 bases and 8 bases, there was a span of 9 bases. The CDR3 covers 11 residues. Germline V gene data show CDR1 as GTSNPN and CDR2 as SVGIG (reference sequence). In DNA, the CDR3 is TGTGCCTGGAGTCCCTCGAGAGAAGCTTTCTTT. This gives the protein CAWSPSREAFF.

A single count supports this clone. The V and J genes are TRBV20-1 and TRBJ1-6; D not resolved. This CDR3 is built from 11 residues. The germline gives CDR1 DFQATT, CDR2 SNEGSKA (reference sequence). The V end lost 6 bases, the J end lost 15 bases, and 15 bases lay between the germline ends. The CDR3 loop is CSAPEPGGLHF. The CDR3 DNA reads as TGCAGTGCCCCGGAGCCCGGAGGCCTCCACTTT.

In this sample, this clone turned up once. The V gene is TRBV12-5, the J gene TRBJ2-3; TRBD1 is a possible D gene (6 bases). CDR3 length: 17 amino acids. V gave up 7 bases and J gave up 0 bases, with 20 bases separating them. The V gene's germline CDR1 is LGHNT and CDR2 FRNRAP. In DNA, the CDR3 is TGTGCTAGTGATGGGGGCCTACCCCTATCTAGCACAGATACGCAGTATTTT. Translating it yields CASDGGLPLSSTDTQYF.

This clone was seen more than once but under ten times. The chain combines TRBV6-6 with TRBJ2-5, with D possibly TRBD2 on 6 matching bases. Germline V CDR1 and CDR2: MNHNY, SVGAGI (reference sequence). This CDR3 is 15 amino acids long. Trimming left V 5 bases short and J 5 bases short, with 18 bases between. CDR3 sequence: CASSLRGNVGETQYF. CDR3 coding DNA: TGTGCCAGCAGTCTACGGGGGAATGTAGGGGAGACCCAGTACTTC.

This sequence joins TRBV6-6 and TRBJ2-5; D is perhaps TRBD2 (6 bases). Deletions cut 6 bases from V and 5 bases from J, with 13 bases between. The CDR3 is 13 residues long. From germline, CDR1 is MNHNY and CDR2 SVGAGI (reference sequence). This CDR3 is CASSQRVLETQYF. The CDR3 DNA reads TGTGCCAGCAGCCAGCGGGTTTTGGAGACCCAGTACTTC.